Detailed here is one T cell receptor (beta chain). The data were taken from a study of CD8 T cells in Susac syndrome. The RNA, 0.5 to 1 ug, was put through reverse transcription using random hexamers. The CDR3 of TCR beta was amplified by immunoSEQ multiplex PCR across 54 Vbeta and 13 Jbeta. TCRdb reanalysed the immunoSEQ multiplex PCR reads using MiXCR and keeps one entry per CDR3 protein. The table shows about 210,000 distinct CDR3 sequences, with around 96% occurring only once. Trimming took off 0 bases at V and 12 bases at J, with 15 bases between the two ends. The length of the CDR3 is 13 residues. CDR1 and CDR2 from the germline V gene are DFQATT and SNEGSKA (reference sequence).

Sequencing was done on a sample of CD4+ T cells from PBMCs. The chain couples TRBV20-1 to TRBJ2-1, with a possible D match to TRBD2 (6 bases). This sequence originates from a human donor with multiple sclerosis. The CDR3 is CSARDRDPGGQFF. The CDR3 bases are TGCAGTGCTAGAGATCGGGATCCCGGGGGGCAGTTCTTC.